This T cell receptor beta chain was captured by sequencing in a study of control samples from healthy donors and cancer patients. The length of the CDR3 is 15 residues. Germline CDR1 is SGHRS and CDR2 is YFSETQ. V dropped 1 base and J dropped 0 bases, with 11 bases sitting between them. Profiling relied on immunoSEQ multiplex PCR, and the TCRdb table lists in-frame clones only, not all of them. The sample has 100,000 to 150,000 clones, roughly 92% seen once. The chain has TRBV5-1 and TRBJ2-7; D not certain. This clonotype originated in a man older than 75 with head and neck cancer. The source material was PBMCs. The CDR3 DNA reads TGCGCCAGCAGCTTGATCCCAGGCAGCTCCTACGAGCAGTACTTC. It yields the protein CASSLIPGSSYEQYF.